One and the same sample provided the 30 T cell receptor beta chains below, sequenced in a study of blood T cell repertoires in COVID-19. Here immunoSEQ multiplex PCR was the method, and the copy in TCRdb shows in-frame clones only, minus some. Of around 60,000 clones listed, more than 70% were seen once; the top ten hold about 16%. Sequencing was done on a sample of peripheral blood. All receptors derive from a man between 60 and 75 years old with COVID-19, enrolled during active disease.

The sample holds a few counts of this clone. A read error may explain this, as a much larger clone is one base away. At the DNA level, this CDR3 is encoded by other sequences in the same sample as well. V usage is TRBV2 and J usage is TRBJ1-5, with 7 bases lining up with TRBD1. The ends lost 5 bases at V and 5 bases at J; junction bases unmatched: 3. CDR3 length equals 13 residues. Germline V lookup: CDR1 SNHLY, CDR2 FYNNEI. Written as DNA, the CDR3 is TGTGCCAGCAGTTTTACAGGGGATCAGCCCCAGCATTTT. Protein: CASSFTGDQPQHF.

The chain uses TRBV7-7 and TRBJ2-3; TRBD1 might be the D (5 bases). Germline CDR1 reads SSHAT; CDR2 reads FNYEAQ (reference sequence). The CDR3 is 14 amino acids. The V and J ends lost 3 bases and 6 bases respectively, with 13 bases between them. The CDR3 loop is CASSFNSGLDTQYF. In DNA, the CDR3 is TGTGCCAGCAGCTTTAATTCAGGGTTGGATACGCAGTATTTT.

In DNA form, the CDR3 reads TGCAGTGCTAGTAGCGGAGTCCCCTTACCCAATGAGCAGTTCTTC. Translation gives CSASSGVPLPNEQFF. The chain combines TRBV20-1 with TRBJ2-1; a weak D match, TRBD2 (6 bases). Germline V gene sequence: CDR1 DFQATT, CDR2 SNEGSKA (reference sequence). V lost 3 bases and J 6 bases, leaving 18 bases between the germline ends. The CDR3 runs to 15 residues.

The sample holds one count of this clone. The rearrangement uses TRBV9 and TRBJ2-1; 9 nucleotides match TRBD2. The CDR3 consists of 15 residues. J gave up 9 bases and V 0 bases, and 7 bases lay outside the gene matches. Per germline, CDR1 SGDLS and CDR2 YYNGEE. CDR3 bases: TGTGCCAGCAGCGTAGTGATAGCGGGAGACATTGAGCAGTTCTTC. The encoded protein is CASSVVIAGDIEQFF.

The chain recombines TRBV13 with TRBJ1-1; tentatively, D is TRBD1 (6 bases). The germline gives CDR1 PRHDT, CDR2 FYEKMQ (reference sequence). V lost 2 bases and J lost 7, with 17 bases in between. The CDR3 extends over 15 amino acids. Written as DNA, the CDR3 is TGTGCCAGCAGCTTAAAGCCGTGGCGACAGGTTGAAGCTTTCTTT. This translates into CASSLKPWRQVEAFF.

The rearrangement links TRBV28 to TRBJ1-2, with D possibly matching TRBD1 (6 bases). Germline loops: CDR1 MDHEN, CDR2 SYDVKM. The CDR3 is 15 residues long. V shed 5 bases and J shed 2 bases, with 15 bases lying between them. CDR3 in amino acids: CASSPPDRPNYGYTF. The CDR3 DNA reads TGTGCCAGCAGTCCCCCTGACAGGCCAAACTATGGCTACACCTTC.

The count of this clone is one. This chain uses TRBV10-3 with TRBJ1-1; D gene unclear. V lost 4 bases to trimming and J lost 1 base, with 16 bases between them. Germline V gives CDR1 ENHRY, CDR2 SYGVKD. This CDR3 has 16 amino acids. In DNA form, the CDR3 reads TGTGCCATCAGTGTGTCGTTGTCGAGTACGAACACTGAAGCTTTCTTT. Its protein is CAISVSLSSTNTEAFF.

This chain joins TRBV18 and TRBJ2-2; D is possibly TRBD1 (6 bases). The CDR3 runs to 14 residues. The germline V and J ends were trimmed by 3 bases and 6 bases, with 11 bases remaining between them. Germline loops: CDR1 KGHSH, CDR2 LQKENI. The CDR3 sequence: CASSPLQGSGELFF. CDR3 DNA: TGTGCCAGCTCACCCCTGCAGGGGTCCGGGGAGCTGTTTTTT.

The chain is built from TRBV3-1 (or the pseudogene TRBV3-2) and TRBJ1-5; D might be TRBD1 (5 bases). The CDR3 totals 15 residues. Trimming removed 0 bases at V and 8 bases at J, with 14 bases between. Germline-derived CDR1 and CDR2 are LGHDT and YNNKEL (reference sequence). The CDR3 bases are TGTGCCAGCAGCCAAGACGTTGGAGGGGCAAAGCCCCAGCATTTT. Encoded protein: CASSQDVGGAKPQHF.

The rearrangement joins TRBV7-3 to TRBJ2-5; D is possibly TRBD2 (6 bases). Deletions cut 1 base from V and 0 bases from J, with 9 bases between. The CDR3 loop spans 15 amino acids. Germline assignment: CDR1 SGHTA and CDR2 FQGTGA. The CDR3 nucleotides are TGTGCCAGCAGCTTAAATGCGGGGAACCAAGAGACCCAGTACTTC. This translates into CASSLNAGNQETQYF.

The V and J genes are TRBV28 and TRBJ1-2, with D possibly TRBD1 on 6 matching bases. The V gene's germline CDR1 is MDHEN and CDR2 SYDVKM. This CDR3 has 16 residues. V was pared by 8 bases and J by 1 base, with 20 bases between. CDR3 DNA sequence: TGTGCCAGCCATGGGGGGGGCGAGGCGGATAACTATGGCTACACCTTC. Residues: CASHGGGEADNYGYTF.

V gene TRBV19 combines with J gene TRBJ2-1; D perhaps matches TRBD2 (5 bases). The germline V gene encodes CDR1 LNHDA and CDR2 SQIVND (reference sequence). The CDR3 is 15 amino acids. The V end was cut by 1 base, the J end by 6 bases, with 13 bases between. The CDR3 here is CASSIVHDGGNEQFF. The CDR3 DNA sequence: TGTGCCAGTAGTATAGTACATGACGGAGGCAATGAGCAGTTCTTC. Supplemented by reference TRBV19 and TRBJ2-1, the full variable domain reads DGGITQSPKYLFRKEGQNVTLSCEQNLNHDAMYWYRQDPGQGLRLIYYSQIVNDFQKGDIAEGYSVSREKKESFPLTVTSAQKNPTAFYLCASSIVHDGGNEQFFGPGTRLTVL.

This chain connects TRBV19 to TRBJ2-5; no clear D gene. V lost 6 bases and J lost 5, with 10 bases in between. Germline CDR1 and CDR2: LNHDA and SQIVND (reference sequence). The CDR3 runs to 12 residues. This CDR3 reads CASSPSPETQYF. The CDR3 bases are TGTGCCAGTAGCCCGAGCCCGGAGACCCAGTACTTC.

The CDR3 bases are TGTGCCAGCACCAAACAGGGGGAAAACTATGGCTACACCTTC. Protein product: CASTKQGENYGYTF. This chain joins TRBV6-5 and TRBJ1-2; 8 bases match TRBD1. The germline gives CDR1 MNHEY, CDR2 SVGAGI. This CDR3 has 14 residues. V trimming: 7 bases; J trimming: 2 bases; junction bases outside the gene matches: 6.

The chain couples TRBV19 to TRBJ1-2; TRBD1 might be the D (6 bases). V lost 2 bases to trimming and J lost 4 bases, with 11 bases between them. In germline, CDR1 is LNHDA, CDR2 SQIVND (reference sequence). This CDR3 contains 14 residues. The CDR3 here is CASSITGLSYGYTF. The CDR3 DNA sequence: TGTGCCAGTAGTATAACAGGGTTGAGCTATGGCTACACCTTC.

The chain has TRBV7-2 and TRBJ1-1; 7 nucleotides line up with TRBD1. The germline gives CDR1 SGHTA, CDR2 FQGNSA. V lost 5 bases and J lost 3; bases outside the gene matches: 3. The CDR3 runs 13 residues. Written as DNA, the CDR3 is TGTGCCAGCAGCCCTCAGGGGGACACTGAAGCTTTCTTT. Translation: CASSPQGDTEAFF.

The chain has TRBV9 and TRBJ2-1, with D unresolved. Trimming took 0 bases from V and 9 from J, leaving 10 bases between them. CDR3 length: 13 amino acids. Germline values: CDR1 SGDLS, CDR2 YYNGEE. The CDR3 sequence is CASSVDRHREQFF. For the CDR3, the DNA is TGTGCCAGCAGCGTAGACCGACATCGTGAGCAGTTCTTC.

CDR3 nucleotide sequence: TGTGCCAGCAGTCCCGGGACAATCCGCCAAGAGACCCAGTACTTC. It translates to CASSPGTIRQETQYF. The genes are TRBV2 and TRBJ2-5, with D perhaps TRBD1 (6 bases). The germline CDR1 and CDR2 sequences are SNHLY and FYNNEI. This CDR3 is built from 15 residues. Trimming removed 5 bases at V and 1 base at J, with 14 bases between.

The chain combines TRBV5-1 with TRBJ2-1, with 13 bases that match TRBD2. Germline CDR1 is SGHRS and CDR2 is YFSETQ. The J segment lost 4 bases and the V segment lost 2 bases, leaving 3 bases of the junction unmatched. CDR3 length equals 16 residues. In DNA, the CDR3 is TGCGCCAGCAGCTTAGGGACTAGCGGGATTTACAATGAGCAGTTCTTC. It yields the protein CASSLGTSGIYNEQFF.

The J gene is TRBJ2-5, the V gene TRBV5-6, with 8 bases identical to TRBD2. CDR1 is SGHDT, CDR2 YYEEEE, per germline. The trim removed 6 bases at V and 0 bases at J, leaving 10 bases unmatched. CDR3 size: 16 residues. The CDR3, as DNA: TGTGCCAGCACTACGACCTGGCGGGGGGACCAAGAGACCCAGTACTTC. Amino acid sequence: CASTTTWRGDQETQYF.

The CDR3 sequence: CASSPGTGGPFYSPLHF. In nucleotides, the CDR3 is TGTGCCAGCAGCCCCGGGACAGGGGGCCCTTTCTATTCACCCCTCCACTTT. The chain carries TRBV11-2 and TRBJ1-6, with 12 bases aligning to TRBD1. The trim removed 5 bases at V and 8 bases at J, leaving 10 bases unmatched. Per the germline V gene, CDR1 is SGHAT and CDR2 is FQNNGV. The CDR3 consists of 17 residues.

The CDR3 here is CASRLRTGLRSYEQYF. The CDR3 DNA reads TGTGCCAGCAGGCTTAGGACAGGGTTAAGATCCTACGAGCAGTACTTC. J is TRBJ2-7 and V is TRBV2, with 8 nucleotides matching TRBD1. Germline V gene data show CDR1 as SNHLY and CDR2 as FYNNEI. V gave up 6 bases and J gave up 1 base; unmatched junction bases: 11. This CDR3 is 16 amino acids long.

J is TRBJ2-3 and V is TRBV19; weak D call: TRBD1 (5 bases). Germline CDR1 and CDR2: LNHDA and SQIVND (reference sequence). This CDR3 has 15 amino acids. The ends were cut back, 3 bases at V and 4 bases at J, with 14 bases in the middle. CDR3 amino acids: CASSIGARFADTQYF. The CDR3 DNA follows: TGTGCCAGTAGTATTGGGGCTAGGTTCGCAGATACGCAGTATTTT. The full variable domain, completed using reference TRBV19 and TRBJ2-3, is DGGITQSPKYLFRKEGQNVTLSCEQNLNHDAMYWYRQDPGQGLRLIYYSQIVNDFQKGDIAEGYSVSREKKESFPLTVTSAQKNPTAFYLCASSIGARFADTQYFGPGTRLTVL.

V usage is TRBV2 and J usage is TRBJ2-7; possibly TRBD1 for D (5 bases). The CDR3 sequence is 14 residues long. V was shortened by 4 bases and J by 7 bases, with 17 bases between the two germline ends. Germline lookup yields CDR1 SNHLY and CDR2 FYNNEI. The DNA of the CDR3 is TGTGCCAGCAGTGTGAGGATGCAGGGAAGAGAGCAGTACTTC. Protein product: CASSVRMQGREQYF.

The DNA of the CDR3 is TGTGCCAGCGGGGGGGTAACCTACGAGCAGTACTTC. It encodes CASGGVTYEQYF. V gene TRBV9 combines with J gene TRBJ2-7; 7 nucleotides align to TRBD2. The CDR3 sequence is 12 residues long. Looked up from germline, CDR1 is SGDLS and CDR2 is YYNGEE. J gave up 2 bases and V 7 bases, and 3 bases lay outside the gene matches.

This CDR3 is CASRTGTGVYEQYF. The CDR3 DNA sequence: TGTGCCAGTAGAACCGGGACAGGGGTCTACGAGCAGTACTTC. The chain links TRBV19 to TRBJ2-7; 10 positions agree with TRBD1. Unmatched junction bases numbered 5, after V lost 6 bases and J lost 3 bases. The CDR3 is 14 amino acids. Germline V lookup: CDR1 LNHDA, CDR2 SQIVND (reference sequence).

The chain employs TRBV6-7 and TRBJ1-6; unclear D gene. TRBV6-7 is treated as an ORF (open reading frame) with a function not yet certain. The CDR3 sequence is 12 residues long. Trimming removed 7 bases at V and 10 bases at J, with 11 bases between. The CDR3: CASTEGRSPLHF. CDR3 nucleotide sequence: TGTGCCAGCACCGAGGGTAGGTCACCCCTCCACTTT.

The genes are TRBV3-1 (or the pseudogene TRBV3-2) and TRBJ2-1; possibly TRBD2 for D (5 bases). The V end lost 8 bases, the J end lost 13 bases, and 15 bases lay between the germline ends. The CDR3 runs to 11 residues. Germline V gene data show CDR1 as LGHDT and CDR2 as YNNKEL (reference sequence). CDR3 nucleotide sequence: TGTGCCAGCGCCTCGATTGGGAGACAGTTCTTC. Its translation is CASASIGRQFF.

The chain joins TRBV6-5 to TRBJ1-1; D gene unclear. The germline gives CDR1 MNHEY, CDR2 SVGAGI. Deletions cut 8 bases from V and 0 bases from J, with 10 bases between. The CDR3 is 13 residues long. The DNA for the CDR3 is TGTGCCAGCCCGCCCGGGGTGAACACTGAAGCTTTCTTT. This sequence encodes CASPPGVNTEAFF.

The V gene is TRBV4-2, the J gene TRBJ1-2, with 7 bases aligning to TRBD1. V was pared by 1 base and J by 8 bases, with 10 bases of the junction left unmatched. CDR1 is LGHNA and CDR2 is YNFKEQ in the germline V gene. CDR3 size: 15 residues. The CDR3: CASSQGEAGGDGYTF. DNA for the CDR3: TGTGCCAGCAGCCAAGGGGAGGCAGGGGGAGACGGCTACACCTTC.